This T cell receptor beta chain is drawn from a study of early T cells in non-severe SARS-CoV-2 infection. Whole-study context: The chains were unpaired, and the sequenced material was bulk RNA from unsorted whole blood.

Each cDNA molecule carried a unique molecular identifier. TCRdb processed the 5' RACE reads anew with MiXCR; each CDR3 protein has one entry. The table has 60,000 to 75,000 distinct CDR3 sequences, 12% seen once. Notes on this clonotype: What it recognizes is unknown.

Germline V gene sequence: CDR1 DFQATT, CDR2 SNEGSKA (reference sequence). CDR3 length equals 15 residues. V trimming: 6 bases; J trimming: 1 base; junction bases outside the gene matches: 9. Study observations and caveats: The matching step, a VDJdb search, favored anti-spike CD8 responses and missed private and CD4 specificities.

The source is an adult who was a healthcare worker with PCR-confirmed SARS-CoV-2 infection or an uninfected control (not recorded which). The sequenced sample consisted of whole blood. The V and J genes are TRBV20-1 and TRBJ2-4; 7 nucleotides align to TRBD2. The DNA of the CDR3 is TGCAGTGCCCTTCTGGCGGGGGTCGCCAAAAACATTCAGTACTTC. This translates into CSALLAGVAKNIQYF.